The 25 T cell receptor beta chains reported below all come from one sample, sequenced in a study of OX40 agonist ivuxolimab in advanced cancers. The data were produced by immunoSEQ multiplex PCR, yet TCRdb's version contains in-frame clones alone and is incomplete. The sample has tens of thousands of clones, around 94% seen once; the top ten hold about 12%. The sample here was CD4+ or CD8+ T cells sorted from blood, taken in a trial of the OX40 agonist ivuxolimab. These receptors were obtained from an adult with an advanced solid tumor such as melanoma, head and neck, liver or kidney cancer.

This chain uses TRBV4-1 with TRBJ2-7; the D is unclear. V was pared by 4 bases and J by 5 bases, with 9 bases between. Germline-derived CDR1 and CDR2 are MGHRA and YSYEKL. CDR3 length equals 12 residues. This chain's CDR3 is CASSRTYNEQYF. CDR3 coding DNA: TGCGCCAGCAGCCGCACTTACAACGAGCAGTACTTC.

The chain uses TRBV7-9 and TRBJ2-3; perhaps TRBD2 as D (5 bases). There are 14 residues in the CDR3. V shed 5 bases and J shed 8 bases, with 17 bases lying between them. Per the germline V gene, CDR1 is SEHNR and CDR2 is FQNEAQ (reference sequence). The CDR3 bases are TGTGCCAGCAGCCGGGCCCTAGCCCCAGGTACGCAGTATTTT. It is translated as CASSRALAPGTQYF.

In DNA, the CDR3 is TGTGCCAGCAGCTTAGCCTACCCTGTCTCCTACGAGCAGTACTTC. Its protein is CASSLAYPVSYEQYF. J is TRBJ2-7 and V is TRBV11-2, with no clear D. CDR3 length: 15 residues. In germline, CDR1 is SGHAT, CDR2 FQNNGV. Trimming pared 1 base from V and 0 bases from J, leaving 10 bases between.

The rearrangement links TRBV4-3 to TRBJ2-7, with 8 bases that match TRBD1. The J segment lost 2 bases and the V segment lost 0 bases, leaving 3 bases of the junction unmatched. The CDR3 covers 15 residues. Looked up from germline, CDR1 is LGHNA and CDR2 is YSLEER. The CDR3, as DNA: TGCGCCAGCAGCCAAGACAGGGGGCTAACCTACGAGCAGTACTTC. Encoded protein: CASSQDRGLTYEQYF.

This clone has only one observation. This chain links TRBV28 with TRBJ2-7; 12 bases are shared with TRBD1. The CDR3 runs 15 residues. Germline loops: CDR1 MDHEN, CDR2 SYDVKM. V lost 6 bases and J lost 2; bases outside the gene matches: 5. CDR3 sequence: CASRDRDRGPYEQYF. CDR3 bases: TGTGCCAGCAGGGACCGGGACAGGGGGCCCTACGAGCAGTACTTC. The full variable domain, in which reference TRBV28 and TRBJ2-7 provide the parts outside the CDR3, is DVKVTQSSRYLVKRTGEKVFLECVQDMDHENMFWYRQDPGLGLRLIYFSYDVKMKEKGDIPEGYSVSREKKERFSLILESASTNQTSMYLCASRDRDRGPYEQYFGPGTRLTVT.

This rearrangement joins TRBV28 to TRBJ2-5; TRBD2 matches 9 bases. CDR1 is MDHEN and CDR2 is SYDVKM in the germline V gene. With V trimmed by 9 bases and J by 4 bases, 9 bases remained unmatched. The CDR3 is made up of 14 amino acids. CDR3 DNA sequence: TGTGCCAGTTCCCCTGCGGGAGGGGGAGAGACCCAGTACTTC. It specifies CASSPAGGGETQYF.

The chain recombines TRBV25-1 with TRBJ2-5; D not resolved. There are 11 residues in the CDR3. Deletions cut 2 bases from V and 5 bases from J, with 3 bases between. Per germline, CDR1 MGHDK and CDR2 SYGVNS. The CDR3 DNA sequence: TGTGCCAGCAGTGAAGTGGAGACCCAGTACTTC. It is translated as CASSEVETQYF. Variable domain in full (rest from reference TRBV25-1 and TRBJ2-5): EADIYQTPRYLVIGTGKKITLECSQTMGHDKMYWYQQDPGMELHLIHYSYGVNSTEKGDLSSESTVSRIRTEHFPLTLESARPSHTSQYLCASSEVETQYFGPGTRLLVL.

This sequence joins TRBV29-1 and TRBJ2-6; D is perhaps TRBD1 (5 bases). The CDR3 is 14 amino acids. Per germline, CDR1 SQVTM and CDR2 ANQGSEA. Trimming pared 5 bases from V and 4 bases from J, leaving 12 bases between. The CDR3 bases are TGCAGCGTTAAAGGGGATAGAGGGGCCAACGTCCTGACTTTC. Its translation: CSVKGDRGANVLTF. The whole variable domain, filled in from reference TRBV29-1 and TRBJ2-6, reads SAVISQKPSRDICQRGTSLTIQCQVDSQVTMMFWYRQQPGQSLTLIATANQGSEATYESGFVIDKFPISRPNLTFSTLTVSNMSPEDSSIYLCSVKGDRGANVLTFGAGSRLTVL.

The V call is TRBV5-6, the J call TRBJ1-2; D is perhaps TRBD1 (5 bases). The CDR3 runs 14 residues. V lost 1 base and J 6 bases, leaving 13 bases between the germline ends. Per the germline V gene, CDR1 is SGHDT and CDR2 is YYEEEE. CDR3 bases: TGTGCCAGCAGCTTGTACCCCGGGGGTAATGGCTACACCTTC. This gives the protein CASSLYPGGNGYTF. The full variable domain, with the rest looked up from reference TRBV5-6 and TRBJ1-2, is DAGVTQSPTHLIKTRGQQVTLRCSPKSGHDTVSWYQQALGQGPQFIFQYYEEEERQRGNFPDRFSGHQFPNYSSELNVNALLLGDSALYLCASSLYPGGNGYTFGSGTRLTVV.

The gene calls are TRBV5-1 and TRBJ2-1, with 9 positions matching TRBD2. Germline CDR1 is SGHRS and CDR2 is YFSETQ. V lost 6 bases to trimming and J lost 8 bases; unmatched junction nucleotides: 12. The CDR3 length is 15 residues. In DNA, the CDR3 is TGCGCCAGCACCCGAGCTAGCGGGATCGATGATGAGCAGTTCTTC. Amino acid sequence: CASTRASGIDDEQFF.

V usage is TRBV9 and J usage is TRBJ2-1, with 14 bases aligning to TRBD2. The CDR3 has 15 residues. With V trimmed by 5 bases and J by 9 bases, 7 bases remained unmatched. CDR1 is SGDLS and CDR2 is YYNGEE in the germline V gene. In nucleotides, the CDR3 is TGTGCCAGCAGTGCCGGGACTAGCGGGAGATTTGAGCAGTTCTTC. This encodes CASSAGTSGRFEQFF.

The chain has TRBV30 and TRBJ2-3; D gene ambiguous. V was cut by 5 bases and J by 2 bases, with 5 bases left in between. The CDR3 consists of 11 residues. Germline V gives CDR1 GTSNPN, CDR2 SVGIG (reference sequence). The CDR3, as DNA: TGTGCCTGGGACACCACAGATACGCAGTATTTT. As protein: CAWDTTDTQYF.

The chain links TRBV5-1 to TRBJ2-7; no clear D gene. CDR1 is SGHRS and CDR2 is YFSETQ in the germline V gene. This CDR3 has 13 residues. With 0 bases removed from V and 3 bases from J, the gap between germline ends came to 7 bases. CDR3 region: CASSLAENYEQYF. CDR3 DNA sequence: TGCGCCAGCAGCTTGGCAGAAAACTACGAGCAGTACTTC.

The CDR3 nucleotides are TGTGCCAGCAGGAGGACTGCCACAGATACGCAGTATTTT. Translated, it gives CASRRTATDTQYF. J is TRBJ2-3 and V is TRBV2; possibly TRBD2 for D (5 bases). Trimming stripped 6 bases from V and 2 bases from J, with 9 bases between. CDR3 size: 13 residues. Germline CDR1 is SNHLY and CDR2 is FYNNEI.

DNA for the CDR3: TGTGCCAGCAGTTTATTATCAGCGGGAGGACTTGAAGATACGCAGTATTTT. This sequence encodes CASSLLSAGGLEDTQYF. The chain is built from TRBV27 and TRBJ2-3; 9 nucleotides align to TRBD2. There are 17 residues in the CDR3. Germline loops: CDR1 MNHEY, CDR2 SMNVEV (reference sequence). V lost 1 base, J lost 5 bases, and 10 bases stayed unmatched.

This CDR3 reads CASSLDQGADQPQHF. The DNA for the CDR3 is TGTGCCAGCAGCTTAGATCAGGGGGCCGATCAGCCCCAGCATTTT. The genes are TRBV7-9 and TRBJ1-5; TRBD1 agrees at 8 bases. Losses at the gene ends were 1 base for V and 5 bases for J; bases not matched to a gene: 4. Germline CDR1 reads SEHNR; CDR2 reads FQNEAQ (reference sequence). The CDR3 has 15 residues.

DNA of the CDR3: TGTGCCAGCATGGTCCTGGGGAATCAGCCCCAGCATTTT. Translation: CASMVLGNQPQHF. This rearrangement joins TRBV6-1 to TRBJ1-5; D gene unclear. This CDR3 is built from 13 residues. The V end lost 7 bases, the J end lost 4 bases, and 11 bases lay between the germline ends. Germline CDR1 reads MNHNS; CDR2 reads SASEGT.

The gene calls are TRBV19 and TRBJ2-7; D not resolved. This CDR3 has 14 residues. V lost 0 bases and J lost 2, with 8 bases in between. The germline gives CDR1 LNHDA, CDR2 SQIVND (reference sequence). CDR3 sequence reads: CASSIDVTAYEQYF. The CDR3 DNA follows: TGTGCCAGTAGTATAGATGTAACAGCCTACGAGCAGTACTTC.

This chain joins TRBV19 and TRBJ2-7, with D possibly TRBD2 on 6 matching bases. The CDR3 length is 13 residues. The V gene lost 2 bases and the J gene lost 6 bases, with 11 bases spanning the gap. Germline V CDR1 and CDR2: LNHDA, SQIVND (reference sequence). This chain's CDR3 is CASSINWGVEQYF. CDR3 in DNA: TGTGCCAGTAGTATAAACTGGGGGGTCGAGCAGTACTTC.

The rearrangement uses TRBV2 and TRBJ2-5; no clear D gene. This CDR3 contains 12 residues. Trimming took off 7 bases at V and 1 base at J, with 7 bases between the two ends. Germline V gene lookup returns CDR1 SNHLY and CDR2 FYNNEI. The CDR3 bases are TGTGCCAGCAAAGGCACCCAAGAGACCCAGTACTTC. This encodes CASKGTQETQYF.

V usage is TRBV29-1 and J usage is TRBJ1-2; 7 bases line up with TRBD1. From germline, CDR1 is SQVTM and CDR2 ANQGSEA. The CDR3 has 12 residues. The V and J ends lost 6 bases and 2 bases, in that order; junction bases with no gene match: 3. CDR3 residues: CSVAGQNYGYTF. For the CDR3, the DNA is TGCAGCGTAGCGGGACAGAACTATGGCTACACCTTC.

V gene TRBV6-6 combines with J gene TRBJ1-4; D is unclear. Germline V gene sequence: CDR1 MNHNY, CDR2 SVGAGI (reference sequence). The CDR3 length is 16 residues. The V end lost 4 bases, the J end lost 6 bases, and 18 bases lay between the germline ends. The CDR3 nucleotides read TGTGCCAGCAGTTCCGAGGAGGTGAGATCGGATGAAAAACTGTTTTTT. Residues: CASSSEEVRSDEKLFF.

The gene calls are TRBV27 and TRBJ2-3, with TRBD2 as a possible D gene (6 bases). Trimming took 5 bases from V and 2 from J, leaving 17 bases between them. This CDR3 contains 16 residues. The V gene's germline CDR1 is MNHEY and CDR2 SMNVEV (reference sequence). DNA of the CDR3: TGTGCCAGCAGTCCCTCCCCAGCGGGCCCCACAGATACGCAGTATTTT. Its protein is CASSPSPAGPTDTQYF.

V usage is TRBV9 and J usage is TRBJ2-5; maybe TRBD1 (6 bases). The CDR3 runs 14 residues. The germline gives CDR1 SGDLS, CDR2 YYNGEE. Trimming took off 0 bases at V and 5 bases at J, with 11 bases between the two ends. As DNA, the CDR3 is TGTGCCAGCAGCGTAGAGGGCGGACAGGAGACCCAGTACTTC. It is translated as CASSVEGGQETQYF.

This sequence joins TRBV4-1 and TRBJ1-1; D remains ambiguous. The CDR3 sequence is 13 residues long. Trimming removed 7 bases at V and 3 bases at J, with 12 bases between. Germline assignment: CDR1 MGHRA and CDR2 YSYEKL. The CDR3 DNA reads TGCGCCAGCACCAGGACGGACTACACTGAAGCTTTCTTT. Its translation: CASTRTDYTEAFF.